This T cell receptor beta chain was retrieved from a study of cytomegalovirus exposure and HLA in healthy donors. At the level of the study: In a previous analysis, 100 million to 140 million unique TCR beta sequences were found from 170 million or so T cells.

60 Vbeta and 13 Jbeta primers were used in PCR. Libraries were prepared by immunoSEQ multiplex PCR; TCRdb keeps only in-frame clonotypes and omits some of them. The table lists over 100,000 clones, with 1.5% to 2% in the top ten. Trimming removed 1 base from V and 2 bases from J; junction bases left unmatched: 4. This CDR3 is built from 16 residues. Germline CDR1 SGHNT, CDR2 YENEEA. Specimen: PBMCs. This TCR came from a man aged 18-30 years in good health and CMV-seronegative. V gene TRBV11-3 combines with J gene TRBJ2-4; TRBD1 matches at 8 bases. The CDR3 loop reads CASSLGQGLSKNIQYF. CDR3 DNA sequence: TGTGCCAGCAGCTTAGGACAGGGGTTATCCAAAAACATTCAGTACTTC.